This paragraph reports one T cell receptor beta chain. The table came from immunoSEQ multiplex PCR; TCRdb's copy has only in-frame clones and leaves some out. The sample has 10,000 or so clones; approximately 30% are singletons. Labeling with CFSE marked about 200,000 responder cells, which were plated with about 200,000 irradiated, violet-dye-labeled stimulator cells. This entry comes from a study of graft-versus-host responses after intestinal transplantation. About the study: Recipients were all induced with anti-thymocyte globulin, then given tacrolimus and steroids for approximately 3 years.

The study's findings and limits: GvH clones occurred in recipient marrow; some first appeared in ileum or blood. With peak circulating GvH clone levels came an association with early post-transplant HvG declines.

This CDR3 has 15 residues. Source: alloreactive CD4+ T cells from a mixed lymphocyte reaction culture, taken before transplantation. Subset denoted: CFSE-low proliferating T cells sorted from approximately 6-day pre-transplant mixed lymphocyte reaction (GvH or HvG direction). This clonotype was sampled from a human patient who was an organ donor for intestinal transplantation. The V and J genes are TRBV12-2 and TRBJ2-5; the table's D call of TRBD2 was not tested on the DNA. The J call may be mistaken, given a closer DNA end match to TRBJ2-7. TRBV12-2 is tagged as a pseudogene. The CDR3 region is CASRPVPGTSGEQYF. The DNA of the CDR3 is TGTGCAAGTCGCCCAGTGCCCGGGACTAGCGGCGAGCAGTACTTC.